This T cell receptor (beta chain) was recovered during a study of long-term antiretroviral therapy in people with HIV. Investigators performed immunoSEQ version v3.0 at survey level. Some clones are missing from TCRdb's copy, which holds only in-frame ones; the method was immunoSEQ multiplex PCR. The table records approximately 15,000 clones, around 84% of them present only once. The sample consisted of unsorted PBMCs, taken 0.1 years before starting antiretroviral therapy. This TCR was sampled from a man younger than 35 with HIV.

In DNA, the CDR3 is TGTGCCAGCAGCTTGGGACCTAGCACAGATACGCAGTATTTT. The encoded protein is CASSLGPSTDTQYF. The V gene is TRBV5-6, the J gene TRBJ2-3; D gene ambiguous. Germline assignment: CDR1 SGHDT and CDR2 YYEEEE. This CDR3 is 14 amino acids long. V lost 0 bases, J lost 0 bases, and 5 bases lay in between.